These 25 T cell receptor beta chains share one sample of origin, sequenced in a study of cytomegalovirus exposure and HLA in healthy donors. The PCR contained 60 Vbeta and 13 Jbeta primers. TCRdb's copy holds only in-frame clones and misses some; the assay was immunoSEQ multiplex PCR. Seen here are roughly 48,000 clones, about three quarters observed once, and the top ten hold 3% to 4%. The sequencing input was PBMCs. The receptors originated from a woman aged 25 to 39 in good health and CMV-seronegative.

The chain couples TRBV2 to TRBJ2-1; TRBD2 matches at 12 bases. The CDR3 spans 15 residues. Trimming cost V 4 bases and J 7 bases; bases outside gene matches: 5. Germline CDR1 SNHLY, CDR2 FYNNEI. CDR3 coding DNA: TGTGCCAGCAGTGTGGCACTAGCGGGAGGAAATGAGCAGTTCTTC. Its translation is CASSVALAGGNEQFF.

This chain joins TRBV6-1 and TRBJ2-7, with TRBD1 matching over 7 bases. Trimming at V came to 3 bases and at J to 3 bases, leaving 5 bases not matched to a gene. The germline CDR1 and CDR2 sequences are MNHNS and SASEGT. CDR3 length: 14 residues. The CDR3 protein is CASSETGIIYEQYF. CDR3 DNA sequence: TGTGCCAGCAGTGAGACAGGGATAATCTACGAGCAGTACTTC.

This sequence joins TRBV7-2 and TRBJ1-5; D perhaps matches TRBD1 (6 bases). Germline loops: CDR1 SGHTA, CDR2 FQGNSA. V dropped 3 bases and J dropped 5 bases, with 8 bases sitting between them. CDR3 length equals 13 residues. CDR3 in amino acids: CASSLGAYQPQHF. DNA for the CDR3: TGTGCCAGCAGCTTGGGGGCGTATCAGCCCCAGCATTTT.

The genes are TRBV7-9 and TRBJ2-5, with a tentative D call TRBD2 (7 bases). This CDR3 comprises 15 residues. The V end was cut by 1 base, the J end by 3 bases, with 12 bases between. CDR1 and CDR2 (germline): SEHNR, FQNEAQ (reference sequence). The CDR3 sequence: CASSLVTGGEETQYF. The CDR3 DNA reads TGTGCCAGCAGCTTAGTTACGGGGGGCGAAGAGACCCAGTACTTC.

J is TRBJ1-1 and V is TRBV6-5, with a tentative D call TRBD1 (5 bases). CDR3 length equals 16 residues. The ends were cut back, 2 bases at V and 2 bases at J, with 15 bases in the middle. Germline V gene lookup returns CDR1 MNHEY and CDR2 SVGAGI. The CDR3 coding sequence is TGTGCCAGCAGTTACGGGTTCGAAGGGGAAAACACTGAAGCTTTCTTT. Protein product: CASSYGFEGENTEAFF.

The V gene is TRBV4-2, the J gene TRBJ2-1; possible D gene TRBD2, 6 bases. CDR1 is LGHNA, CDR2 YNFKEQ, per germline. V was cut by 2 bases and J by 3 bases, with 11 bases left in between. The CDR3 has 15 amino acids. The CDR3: CASSQTGDLYNEQFF. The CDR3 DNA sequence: TGTGCCAGCAGCCAAACGGGAGACCTCTACAATGAGCAGTTCTTC.

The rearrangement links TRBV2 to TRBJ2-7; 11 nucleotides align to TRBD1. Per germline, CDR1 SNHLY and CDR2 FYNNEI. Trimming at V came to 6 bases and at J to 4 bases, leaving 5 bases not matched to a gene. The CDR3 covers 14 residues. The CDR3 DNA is TGTGCCAGCAGCCGGACAGGGGGCTTTTACGAGCAGTACTTC. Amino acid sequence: CASSRTGGFYEQYF.

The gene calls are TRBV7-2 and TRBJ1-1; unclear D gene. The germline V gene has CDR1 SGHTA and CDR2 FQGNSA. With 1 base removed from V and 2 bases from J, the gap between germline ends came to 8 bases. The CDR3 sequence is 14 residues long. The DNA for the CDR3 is TGTGCCAGCAGCTTAGGAAGCCTCAACACTGAAGCTTTCTTT. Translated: CASSLGSLNTEAFF.

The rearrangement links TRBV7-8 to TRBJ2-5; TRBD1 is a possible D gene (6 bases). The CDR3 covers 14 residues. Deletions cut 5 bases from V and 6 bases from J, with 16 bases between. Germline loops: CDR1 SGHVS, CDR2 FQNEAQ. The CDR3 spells CASSPREGEKTQYF. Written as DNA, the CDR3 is TGTGCCAGCAGCCCGCGTGAGGGGGAGAAGACCCAGTACTTC.

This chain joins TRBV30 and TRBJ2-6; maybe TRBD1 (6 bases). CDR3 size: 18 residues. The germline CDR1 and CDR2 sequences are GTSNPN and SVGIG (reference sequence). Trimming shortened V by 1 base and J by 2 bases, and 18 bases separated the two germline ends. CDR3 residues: CAWSATRTVMAGANVLTF. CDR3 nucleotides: TGTGCCTGGAGTGCAACACGGACAGTAATGGCTGGGGCCAACGTCCTGACTTTC.

CDR3 residues: CASSSSAEGNQPQHF. The CDR3 DNA follows: TGTGCCAGCAGTTCGTCGGCCGAGGGCAATCAGCCCCAGCATTTT. The rearrangement joins TRBV28 to TRBJ1-5; D call uncertain. Germline CDR1 is MDHEN and CDR2 is SYDVKM. V lost 4 bases to trimming and J lost 2 bases, with 12 bases between them. The length of the CDR3 is 15 residues.

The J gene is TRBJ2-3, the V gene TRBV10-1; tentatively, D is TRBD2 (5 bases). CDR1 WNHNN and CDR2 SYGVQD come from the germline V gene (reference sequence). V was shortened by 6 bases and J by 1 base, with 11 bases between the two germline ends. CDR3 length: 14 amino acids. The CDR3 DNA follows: TGCGCCAGCAGCGGGAACATACGCACAGATACGCAGTATTTT. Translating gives CASSGNIRTDTQYF.

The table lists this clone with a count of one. For the CDR3, the DNA is TGTGCCAGTAGCAGAGGGAGGCAAGAGACCCAGTACTTC. As protein: CASSRGRQETQYF. The V call is TRBV19, the J call TRBJ2-5; the D gene is possibly TRBD2 (6 bases). Germline V gives CDR1 LNHDA, CDR2 SQIVND (reference sequence). This CDR3 is 13 amino acids long. With 6 bases removed from V and 2 bases from J, the gap between germline ends came to 10 bases.

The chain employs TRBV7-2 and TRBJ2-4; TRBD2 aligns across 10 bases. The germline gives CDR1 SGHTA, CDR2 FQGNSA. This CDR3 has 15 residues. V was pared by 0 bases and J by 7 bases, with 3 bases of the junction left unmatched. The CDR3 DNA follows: TGTGCCAGCAGCTTAGCGCTAGCGGGAGAGAACATTCAGTACTTC. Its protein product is CASSLALAGENIQYF.

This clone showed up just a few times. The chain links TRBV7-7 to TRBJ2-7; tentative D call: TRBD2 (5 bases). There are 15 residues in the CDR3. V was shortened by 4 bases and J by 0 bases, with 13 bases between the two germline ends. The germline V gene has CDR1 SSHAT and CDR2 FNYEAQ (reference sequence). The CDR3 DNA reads TGTGCCAGCAGCTGGGCGCCGGGGAGCTCCTACGAGCAGTACTTC. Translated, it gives CASSWAPGSSYEQYF. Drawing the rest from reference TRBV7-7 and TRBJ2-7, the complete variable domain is GAGVSQSPRYKVTKRGQDVTLRCDPISSHATLYWYQQALGQGPEFLTYFNYEAQPDKSGLPSDRFSAERPEGSISTLTIQRTEQRDSAMYRCASSWAPGSSYEQYFGPGTRLTVT.

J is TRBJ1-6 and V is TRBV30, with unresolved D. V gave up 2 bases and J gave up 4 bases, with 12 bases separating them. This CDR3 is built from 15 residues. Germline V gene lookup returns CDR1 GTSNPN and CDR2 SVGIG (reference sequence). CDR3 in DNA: TGTGCCTGGAGTATCAGTCACAGTTATAATTCACCCCTCCACTTT. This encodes CAWSISHSYNSPLHF.

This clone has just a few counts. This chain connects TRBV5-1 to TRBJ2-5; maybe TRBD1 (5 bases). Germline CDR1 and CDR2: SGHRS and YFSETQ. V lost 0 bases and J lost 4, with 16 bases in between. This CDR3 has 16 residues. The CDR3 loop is CASSLASVGASETQYF. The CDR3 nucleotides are TGCGCCAGCAGCTTGGCCAGTGTAGGGGCGTCAGAGACCCAGTACTTC.

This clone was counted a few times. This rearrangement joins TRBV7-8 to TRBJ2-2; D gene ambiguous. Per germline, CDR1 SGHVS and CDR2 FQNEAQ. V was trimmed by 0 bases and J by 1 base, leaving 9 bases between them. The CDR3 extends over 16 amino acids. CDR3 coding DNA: TGTGCCAGCAGCTTAGCGGTTGCAGGGAACACCGGGGAGCTGTTTTTT. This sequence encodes CASSLAVAGNTGELFF.

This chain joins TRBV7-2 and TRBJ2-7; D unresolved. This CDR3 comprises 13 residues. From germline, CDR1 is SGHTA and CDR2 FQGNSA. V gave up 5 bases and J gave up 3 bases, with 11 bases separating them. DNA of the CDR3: TGTGCCAGCAGCCTCGACAATAACTACGAGCAGTACTTC. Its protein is CASSLDNNYEQYF.

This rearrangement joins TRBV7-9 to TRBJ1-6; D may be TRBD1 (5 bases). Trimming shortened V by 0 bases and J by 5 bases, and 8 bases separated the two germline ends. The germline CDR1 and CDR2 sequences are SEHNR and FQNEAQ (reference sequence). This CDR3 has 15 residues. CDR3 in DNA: TGTGCCAGCAGCTTAGCGTCCAGGGATAATTCACCCCTCCACTTT. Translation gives CASSLASRDNSPLHF.

CDR3 bases: TGTGCCAGCAACCTGGGACAGCTCAATGAAAAACTGTTTTTT. Translating gives CASNLGQLNEKLFF. This rearrangement joins TRBV2 to TRBJ1-4; 7 nucleotides line up with TRBD1. Germline assignment: CDR1 SNHLY and CDR2 FYNNEI. The V segment lost 7 bases and the J segment 5 bases; nucleotides outside the gene matches: 7. CDR3 size: 14 residues. Variable domain in full (rest from reference TRBV2 and TRBJ1-4): EPEVTQTPSHQVTQMGQEVILRCVPISNHLYFYWYRQILGQKVEFLVSFYNNEISEKSEIFDDQFSVERPDGSNFTLKIRSTKLEDSAMYFCASNLGQLNEKLFFGSGTQLSVL.

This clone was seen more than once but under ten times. The CDR3 sequence: CASSFRNPNEKLFF. DNA for the CDR3: TGCGCCAGCAGCTTCAGGAACCCTAATGAAAAACTGTTTTTT. The rearrangement uses TRBV5-1 and TRBJ1-4; D gene unclear. Germline CDR1 SGHRS, CDR2 YFSETQ. The V end was cut by 2 bases, the J end by 3 bases, with 8 bases between. CDR3 length equals 14 residues.

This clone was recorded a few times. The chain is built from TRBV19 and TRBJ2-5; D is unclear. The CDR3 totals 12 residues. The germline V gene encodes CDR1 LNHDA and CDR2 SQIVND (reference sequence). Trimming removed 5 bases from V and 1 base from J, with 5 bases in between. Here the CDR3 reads CASSPFQETQYF. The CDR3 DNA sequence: TGTGCCAGTAGTCCGTTCCAAGAGACCCAGTACTTC.

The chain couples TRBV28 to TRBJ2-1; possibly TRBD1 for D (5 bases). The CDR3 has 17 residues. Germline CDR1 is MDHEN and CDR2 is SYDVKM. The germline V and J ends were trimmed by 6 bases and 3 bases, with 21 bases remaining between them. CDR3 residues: CASSLPWGPGGYNEQFF. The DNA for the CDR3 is TGTGCCAGCAGCCTACCTTGGGGCCCAGGCGGCTACAATGAGCAGTTCTTC.

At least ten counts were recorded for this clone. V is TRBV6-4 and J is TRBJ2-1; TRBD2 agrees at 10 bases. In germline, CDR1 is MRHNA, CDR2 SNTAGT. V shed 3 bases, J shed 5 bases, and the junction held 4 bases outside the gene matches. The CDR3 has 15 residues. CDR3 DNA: TGTGCCAGCAGTGAATCAGCGGGAGGGAACAATGAGCAGTTCTTC. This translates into CASSESAGGNNEQFF.